The TCR beta chain under discussion was sequenced for a study of identifying expanded T cells in peripheral blood. Profiled with immunoSEQ multiplex PCR; TCRdb holds only in-frame clones, not every one. The sample yields more than 95,000 clones, approximately 80% seen once. The CDR3 has 17 amino acids. The V segment lost 5 bases and the J segment 7 bases; nucleotides outside the gene matches: 19. Germline V CDR1 and CDR2: MGHDK, SYGVNS. The sequencing sample was made of blood. The J gene is TRBJ1-2, the V gene TRBV25-1; 7 nucleotides agree with TRBD1. This TCR was sampled from a person between 18 and 75 years old in good health. The CDR3 loop reads CASSIGGGGVLSGGYTF. DNA for the CDR3: TGTGCCAGCAGTATCGGAGGGGGCGGAGTACTGAGTGGTGGCTACACCTTC.